A single sample gave rise to the 13 T cell receptor beta chains below, sequenced in a study of OX40 agonist ivuxolimab in advanced cancers. The protocol was immunoSEQ multiplex PCR, while the TCRdb copy is restricted to in-frame clones and leaves out a portion. The profile covers over 95,000 clones, with more than 85% appearing a single time and 0.3% to 0.4% taken by the ten largest. This specimen was CD4+ or CD8+ T cells sorted from blood, taken in a trial of the OX40 agonist ivuxolimab. These receptors came from an adult with an advanced solid tumor such as melanoma, head and neck, liver or kidney cancer.

This clone was seen only once. V and J are TRBV4-3 and TRBJ1-2, with TRBD1 matching 9 bases. CDR3 length: 15 amino acids. Germline V gene data show CDR1 as LGHNA and CDR2 as YSLEER. J was trimmed by 8 bases and V by 0 bases; bases with no gene match: 7. The CDR3 nucleotides are TGCGCCAGCAGCCAAGATTTAGGGACAGGGAACGGCTACACCTTC. Translation gives CASSQDLGTGNGYTF.

The chain has TRBV29-1 and TRBJ2-7, with 13 positions matching TRBD2. There are 16 residues in the CDR3. The trim removed 0 bases at V and 3 bases at J, leaving 5 bases unmatched. Germline V gene data show CDR1 as SQVTM and CDR2 as ANQGSEA. This CDR3 reads CSVEDVGLAGRYEQYF. The DNA of the CDR3 is TGCAGCGTTGAAGATGTGGGACTAGCGGGACGCTACGAGCAGTACTTC.

The chain joins TRBV28 to TRBJ1-5; a possible D gene is TRBD1 (5 bases). CDR1 is MDHEN, CDR2 SYDVKM, per germline. V was cut by 3 bases and J by 5 bases, with 8 bases left in between. This CDR3 region has 13 residues. The CDR3 spells CASSFTRDQPQHF. The CDR3 DNA reads TGTGCCAGCAGTTTTACCAGGGATCAGCCCCAGCATTTT.

This sequence joins TRBV27 and TRBJ2-5, with D unclear. The V end was cut by 6 bases, the J end by 2 bases, with 4 bases between. This CDR3 contains 11 residues. Germline V gives CDR1 MNHEY, CDR2 SMNVEV (reference sequence). The CDR3 sequence is CASSPQETQYF. In nucleotides, the CDR3 is TGTGCCAGCAGCCCACAAGAGACCCAGTACTTC.

CDR3 DNA sequence: TGTGCCAGCAGCCTCCGAGGGGGCGGCGGGGAGCTGTTTTTT. Protein product: CASSLRGGGGELFF. This chain joins TRBV9 and TRBJ2-2; TRBD1 matches at 7 bases. Germline assignment: CDR1 SGDLS and CDR2 YYNGEE. The CDR3 covers 14 residues. The V and J ends lost 4 bases and 7 bases, in that order; junction bases with no gene match: 7.

J is TRBJ2-1 and V is TRBV4-3, with D perhaps matching TRBD2 (5 bases). CDR3 size: 16 residues. V lost 0 bases and J 8 bases, leaving 17 bases between the germline ends. CDR1 is LGHNA and CDR2 is YSLEER in the germline V gene. DNA for the CDR3: TGCGCCAGCAGCCAAGATGAACGGAATAGCGTTCATGAGCAGTTCTTC. Amino acids: CASSQDERNSVHEQFF.

The chain joins TRBV5-1 to TRBJ2-7, with D possibly being TRBD2 (6 bases). V was trimmed by 4 bases and J by 0 bases, leaving 8 bases between them. The CDR3 runs to 13 residues. In germline, CDR1 is SGHRS, CDR2 YFSETQ. This chain's CDR3 is CASSTGDSYEQYF. For the CDR3, the DNA is TGCGCCAGCAGCACGGGGGACTCCTACGAGCAGTACTTC. Complete variable domain (other parts from reference TRBV5-1 and TRBJ2-7): KAGVTQTPRYLIKTRGQQVTLSCSPISGHRSVSWYQQTPGQGLQFLFEYFSETQRNKGNFPGRFSGRQFSNSRSEMNVSTLELGDSALYLCASSTGDSYEQYFGPGTRLTVT.

The rearrangement joins TRBV7-2 to TRBJ1-2, with no clear D. CDR1 and CDR2 from the germline V gene are SGHTA and FQGNSA. This CDR3 contains 13 residues. Between the trimmed V and J ends, which lost 2 bases and 6 bases, there was a span of 10 bases. The chain's CDR3 is CASSLRRVDGYTF. CDR3 DNA sequence: TGTGCCAGCAGCTTAAGGAGGGTCGATGGCTACACCTTC.

The chain employs TRBV7-2 and TRBJ2-1; no definite D call. Trimming took off 2 bases at V and 3 bases at J, with 5 bases between the two ends. Germline lookup yields CDR1 SGHTA and CDR2 FQGNSA. The CDR3 runs to 13 residues. This CDR3 is CASSLNNYNEQFF. The CDR3 coding sequence is TGTGCCAGCAGCTTAAACAACTACAATGAGCAGTTCTTC.

This chain links TRBV28 with TRBJ1-5, with a possible D match to TRBD1 (5 bases). The V and J ends lost 5 bases and 7 bases respectively, with 6 bases between them. This CDR3 is 11 amino acids long. Germline V gene lookup returns CDR1 MDHEN and CDR2 SYDVKM. This CDR3 reads CASSGGQPQHF. DNA of the CDR3: TGTGCCAGCAGTGGGGGGCAGCCCCAGCATTTT.

The chain employs TRBV5-4 and TRBJ1-5, with 8 bases aligning to TRBD1. After removal of 4 bases from V and 5 bases from J, the junction contained 2 bases not matched to a gene. Germline V lookup: CDR1 SGHNT, CDR2 YYREEE (reference sequence). The CDR3 consists of 13 residues. CDR3 coding DNA: TGTGCCAGCAGCCCGGACAGGGATCAGCCCCAGCATTTT. Its translation: CASSPDRDQPQHF.

This clone was recorded only once. The DNA for the CDR3 is TGCGCCAGCAGTAGGAGGGGGCGGGAGCCCCAGCATTTT. Protein: CASSRRGREPQHF. This sequence joins TRBV5-1 and TRBJ1-5; TRBD1 matches 7 bases. V lost 5 bases, J lost 8 bases, and 7 bases stayed unmatched. Germline V gene sequence: CDR1 SGHRS, CDR2 YFSETQ. The length of the CDR3 is 13 residues.

V gene TRBV21-1 combines with J gene TRBJ2-4; TRBD2 was called by the table and not checked on the DNA. TRBV21-1 is a documented pseudogene. CDR3 length: 18 amino acids. The CDR3 coding sequence is TGTGCCAGCAGCAAATTTGGGGGGATCTTTCTAGCCAAAAACATTCAGTACTTC. Its translation: CASSKFGGIFLAKNIQYF.